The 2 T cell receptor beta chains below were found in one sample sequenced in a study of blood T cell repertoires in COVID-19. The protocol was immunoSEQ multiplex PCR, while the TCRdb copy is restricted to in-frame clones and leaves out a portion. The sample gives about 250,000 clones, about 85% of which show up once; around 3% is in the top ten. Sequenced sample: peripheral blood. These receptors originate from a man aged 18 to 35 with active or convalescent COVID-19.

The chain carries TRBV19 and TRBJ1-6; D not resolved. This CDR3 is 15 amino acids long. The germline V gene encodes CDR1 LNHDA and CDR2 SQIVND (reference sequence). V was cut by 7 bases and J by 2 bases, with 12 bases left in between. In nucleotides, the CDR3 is TGTGCCAGTAAGCCAGGCAGGACCTATAATTCACCCCTCCACTTT. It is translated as CASKPGRTYNSPLHF. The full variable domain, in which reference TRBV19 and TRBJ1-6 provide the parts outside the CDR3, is DGGITQSPKYLFRKEGQNVTLSCEQNLNHDAMYWYRQDPGQGLRLIYYSQIVNDFQKGDIAEGYSVSREKKESFPLTVTSAQKNPTAFYLCASKPGRTYNSPLHFGNGTRLTVT.

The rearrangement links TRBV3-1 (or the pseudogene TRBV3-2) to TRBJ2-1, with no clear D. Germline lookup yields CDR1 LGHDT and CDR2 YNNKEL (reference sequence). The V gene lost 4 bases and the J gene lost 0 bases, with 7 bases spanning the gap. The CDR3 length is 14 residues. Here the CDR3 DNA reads TGTGCCAGCAGCCCCCTTTCCTCCTACAATGAGCAGTTCTTC. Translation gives CASSPLSSYNEQFF.